This TCR beta chain was sequenced for a study of blood T cell repertoires in COVID-19. Across the study: The study drew acute and convalescent COVID-19 samples from the United States, Italy and Spain. The cDNA or gDNA used as material had been derived from T cells, B-cell-depleted T cells, or PBMCs.

The CDR3 has 9 residues. Germline CDR1 is GTSNPN and CDR2 is SVGIG (reference sequence). V was cut by 5 bases and J by 8 bases, with 4 bases left in between. In the original workflow: The assay estimated nucleated cells by amplifying reference gene primers. The assay was immunoSEQ multiplex PCR, and TCRdb's table has in-frame clones only and misses some. That table supplies the V and J calls and clone size; D and trimming were determined from the DNA. Among 250,000 to 350,000 clones listed, about nine tenths were seen once. Sequenced input: peripheral blood. This chain connects TRBV30 to TRBJ2-1; D unclear. The sequence was obtained from a woman aged 40 to 50 who had recovered from COVID-19. The CDR3 DNA sequence: TGTGCCTGGGGCGATGAGCAGTTCTTC. This encodes CAWGDEQFF. Full variable domain (missing parts from reference TRBV30 and TRBJ2-1): SQTIHQWPATLVQPVGSPLSLECTVEGTSNPNLYWYRQAAGRGLQLLFYSVGIGQISSEVPQNLSASRPQDRQFILSSKKLLLSDSGFYLCAWGDEQFFGPGTRLTVL.